The clone carrying this TCR beta chain was seen at least ten times. These data originate in a study of regulatory T cells in long-lasting Graves disease. Arm-PCR of CDR3 regions and iRepertoire HTBI primers were the basis on which TCR beta libraries were built. TCRdb processed the multiplex PCR reads anew with MiXCR; each CDR3 protein has one entry. Counted here are some 350,000 distinct CDR3 sequences, 15% to 20% occurring once; the ten biggest clones make up around 20%. V trimming: 10 bases; J trimming: 9 bases; junction bases outside the gene matches: 16. Germline CDR1 and CDR2: SNHLY and FYNNEI. This CDR3 is 16 amino acids long. Time point of the sample: newly diagnosed GD, antithyroid drugs for less than 3 months. From RNA extracted from PBMCs, the TCR library was made. As a group, patients came from one endocrinology department in Xi'an, China. The same specimen was also included in a second study, on T cells in Graves' hyperthyroidism and ophthalmopathy.

J is TRBJ2-1 and V is TRBV2, with TRBD2 matching 12 bases. Sequencing used peripheral blood mononuclear cells (PBMCs), obtained at new diagnosis, from a patient treated with antithyroid drugs. This TCR derives from a woman aged 18-35 years with Graves disease. The CDR3 sequence: CATPTLAGGPFTEQFF. The CDR3 nucleotides read TGTGCCACCCCCACTCTAGCGGGGGGGCCTTTTACTGAGCAGTTCTTC.